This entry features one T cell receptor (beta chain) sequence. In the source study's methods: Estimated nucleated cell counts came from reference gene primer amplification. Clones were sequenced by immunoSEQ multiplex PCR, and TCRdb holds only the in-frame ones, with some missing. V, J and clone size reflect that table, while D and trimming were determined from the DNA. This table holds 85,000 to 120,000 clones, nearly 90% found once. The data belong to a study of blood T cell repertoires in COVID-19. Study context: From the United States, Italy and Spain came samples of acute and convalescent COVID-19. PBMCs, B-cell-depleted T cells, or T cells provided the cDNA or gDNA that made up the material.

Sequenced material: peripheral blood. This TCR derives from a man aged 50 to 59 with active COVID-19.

For the CDR3, the DNA is TGCAGCGTTGACCAGGGGGCAGGGGGCTACACCTTC. Translation gives CSVDQGAGGYTF. The chain recombines TRBV29-1 with TRBJ1-2, with 8 bases fitting TRBD1. The V gene end was trimmed by 3 bases and the J gene end by 8 bases; junction bases not matched to a gene: 5. CDR1 and CDR2 (germline): SQVTM, ANQGSEA. This CDR3 comprises 12 residues.